Presented here are 28 T cell receptor beta chains from one specimen sequenced in a study of T cell responses to AZD1222 COVID-19 vaccine. Only in-frame clones appear in the TCRdb table, and some are missing; sequencing was by immunoSEQ multiplex PCR. The sample carries 90,000 to 150,000 clones, about nine tenths recorded once. The sample in question was peripheral blood, obtained on day 0 of AZD1222 vaccination. The receptor set was obtained from an adult in good health.

With respect to this clone: A junction end diverges from the germline sequence, so it may reflect a read error. This chain uses TRBV5-4 with TRBJ2-3, with a possible D match to TRBD2 (6 bases). The CDR3 has 15 amino acids. Germline assignment: CDR1 SGHNT and CDR2 YYREEE (reference sequence). CDR3 region: CASTLGGQRTDTQYF. In DNA, the CDR3 is TGTGCCAGCACCTTGGGAGGCCAGAGAACAGATACGCAGTATTTT.

The V gene is TRBV7-9, the J gene TRBJ1-4; the D gene is possibly TRBD1 (6 bases). Germline V gene data show CDR1 as SEHNR and CDR2 as FQNEAQ (reference sequence). V was clipped by 5 bases and J by 7 bases, with 14 bases between them. There are 14 residues in the CDR3. DNA for the CDR3: TGTGCCAGCAGCCGACAGGCCTTGGGTGAAAAACTGTTTTTT. This codes for CASSRQALGEKLFF.

V is TRBV19 and J is TRBJ1-1; D uncertain. The germline V gene has CDR1 LNHDA and CDR2 SQIVND (reference sequence). V lost 2 bases and J lost 3, with 7 bases in between. The CDR3 is made up of 13 amino acids. In nucleotides, the CDR3 is TGTGCCAGTAGTATAAAACGGGACACTGAAGCTTTCTTT. This gives the protein CASSIKRDTEAFF.

This chain uses TRBV7-2 with TRBJ2-3; no reliable D call. Germline assignment: CDR1 SGHTA and CDR2 FQGNSA. Between the trimmed V and J ends, which lost 6 bases and 0 bases, there was a span of 10 bases. The CDR3 loop spans 14 amino acids. The CDR3 region is CASRMAVSTDTQYF. The CDR3 DNA is TGTGCCAGCAGGATGGCAGTTAGCACAGATACGCAGTATTTT.

J is TRBJ1-2 and V is TRBV19; no clear D gene. The germline CDR1 and CDR2 sequences are LNHDA and SQIVND (reference sequence). V was clipped by 3 bases and J by 0 bases, with 8 bases between them. The CDR3 runs to 14 residues. As DNA, the CDR3 is TGTGCCAGTAGTATGGCGGTGACTAACTATGGCTACACCTTC. As protein: CASSMAVTNYGYTF.

V gene TRBV3-1 (or the pseudogene TRBV3-2) combines with J gene TRBJ2-5; 9 nucleotides align to TRBD2. CDR3 length equals 14 residues. Germline CDR1 LGHDT, CDR2 YNNKEL (reference sequence). V dropped 3 bases and J dropped 5; count of bases not matched to a gene: 4. The CDR3 sequence is CASSHSGSGETQYF. The DNA for the CDR3 is TGTGCCAGCAGCCATAGCGGGAGTGGGGAGACCCAGTACTTC.

The table lists this clone with a count of one. The rearrangement links TRBV28 to TRBJ2-7; 15 bases map to TRBD2. The CDR3 is 15 residues long. CDR1 is MDHEN and CDR2 is SYDVKM in the germline V gene. Germline trimming cut 4 bases from V and 5 bases from J; bases unmatched to any gene: 3. The CDR3 is CASSSGTSGRNEQYF. DNA for the CDR3: TGTGCCAGCAGTTCCGGGACTAGCGGGAGGAACGAGCAGTACTTC.

This clone was picked up one time. V gene TRBV29-1 combines with J gene TRBJ2-7; D is possibly TRBD2 (6 bases). V was trimmed by 2 bases and J by 5 bases, leaving 19 bases between them. Germline CDR1 reads SQVTM; CDR2 reads ANQGSEA. CDR3 size: 15 residues. This CDR3 is CSVELSGTPWDEQYF. CDR3 coding DNA: TGCAGCGTTGAACTGAGTGGGACTCCCTGGGACGAGCAGTACTTC.

This sequence joins TRBV28 and TRBJ2-7; 8 bases fit TRBD2. This CDR3 is 14 amino acids long. With 6 bases clipped from V and 7 bases from J, the junction kept 11 bases outside the gene matches. CDR1 is MDHEN, CDR2 SYDVKM, per germline. CDR3 amino acids: CASRGLERAWEQYF. The CDR3 coding sequence is TGTGCCAGCAGGGGACTAGAACGGGCGTGGGAGCAGTACTTC.

This clone was seen once. The same CDR3 can be traced to other DNA sequences in this sample. The rearrangement links TRBV12-3 or TRBV12-4 to TRBJ1-5; no clear D gene. Trimming shortened V by 8 bases and J by 2 bases, and 10 bases separated the two germline ends. This CDR3 is built from 13 residues. The CDR3 DNA reads TGTGCCAGCCAGTGGGAGGGCAATCAGCCCCAGCATTTT. The encoded protein is CASQWEGNQPQHF.

J is TRBJ2-7 and V is TRBV15, with 7 bases lining up with TRBD2. The germline V gene has CDR1 LNHNV and CDR2 YYDKDF (reference sequence). V lost 5 bases and J lost 4; bases outside the gene matches: 5. This CDR3 has 13 amino acids. The CDR3 loop is CATSGGSNYEQYF. In nucleotides, the CDR3 is TGTGCCACCAGCGGCGGGAGTAATTACGAGCAGTACTTC. The variable domain in full, completed from reference TRBV15 and TRBJ2-7, reads DAMVIQNPRYQVTQFGKPVTLSCSQTLNHNVMYWYQQKSSQAPKLLFHYYDKDFNNEADTPDNFQSRRPNTSFCFLDIRSPGLGDTAMYLCATSGGSNYEQYFGPGTRLTVT.

The chain has TRBV7-5 and TRBJ1-5. TRBV7-5 is given as a pseudogene. CDR3 size: 9 residues. The CDR3 sequence is CVRGQPQHF. CDR3 DNA sequence: TGTGTCAGAGGACAGCCCCAGCATTTT.

This clone came up once. The rearrangement uses TRBV30 and TRBJ2-2, with D perhaps TRBD1 or TRBD2 (6 bases each). The germline V gene has CDR1 GTSNPN and CDR2 SVGIG (reference sequence). V lost 2 bases and J 4 bases, leaving 14 bases between the germline ends. The CDR3 extends over 15 amino acids. DNA for the CDR3: TGTGCCTGGAGTAAGGGGGGCGGGGTCACCGGGGAGCTGTTTTTT. This gives the protein CAWSKGGGVTGELFF.

The chain uses TRBV4-3 and TRBJ2-7, with 9 bases that match TRBD2. CDR1 is LGHNA, CDR2 YSLEER, per germline. There are 17 residues in the CDR3. V lost 5 bases to trimming and J lost 6 bases; unmatched junction nucleotides: 17. CDR3 in DNA: TGCGCCAGCAGCGGCTTAGCGGGAGATGAGATAGGGTGCGAGCAGTACTTC. This translates into CASSGLAGDEIGCEQYF.

J is TRBJ1-1 and V is TRBV21-1. TRBV21-1 is tagged as a pseudogene. This CDR3 is built from 17 residues. The CDR3 DNA follows: TGTGCCAGCAGCCCCCGACGTGGCGGACTGTGGAACACTGAAGCTTTCTTT. It encodes CASSPRRGGLWNTEAFF.

The chain joins TRBV9 to TRBJ2-1, with D hard to call. The CDR3 is 10 residues long. In germline, CDR1 is SGDLS, CDR2 YYNGEE. The V end was cut by 3 bases, the J end by 8 bases, with 3 bases between. As DNA, the CDR3 is TGTGCCAGCAGCGGGGATGAGCAGTTCTTC. The encoded protein is CASSGDEQFF.

The chain has TRBV11-2 and TRBJ2-2; TRBD1 matches 10 bases. The CDR3 loop spans 15 amino acids. Germline-derived CDR1 and CDR2 are SGHAT and FQNNGV. Unmatched junction bases numbered 3, after V lost 5 bases and J lost 3 bases. This chain's CDR3 is CASSIGTGDTGELFF. Written as DNA, the CDR3 is TGTGCCAGCAGCATCGGGACAGGGGACACCGGGGAGCTGTTTTTT.

The rearrangement links TRBV7-2 to TRBJ2-5, with 8 bases aligning to TRBD1. Trimming removed 4 bases from V and 5 bases from J; junction bases left unmatched: 3. The CDR3 has 13 amino acids. The germline V gene has CDR1 SGHTA and CDR2 FQGNSA. DNA for the CDR3: TGTGCCAGCAGCTCGACAGGGGAGGAGACCCAGTACTTC. It codes for CASSSTGEETQYF.

The rearrangement links TRBV10-2 to TRBJ2-3, with a weak D call TRBD1 (5 bases). With 2 bases removed from V and 3 bases from J, the gap between germline ends came to 9 bases. CDR1 and CDR2 (germline): WSHSY, SAAADI. The length of the CDR3 is 14 residues. The CDR3 DNA is TGCGCCAGCAGTGAGCAGGGTTGGACAGATACGCAGTATTTT. Amino acids: CASSEQGWTDTQYF.

The chain joins TRBV7-9 to TRBJ2-7; 9 nucleotides line up with TRBD1. V was clipped by 3 bases and J by 3 bases; unmatched bases: 6. CDR3 size: 15 residues. Germline CDR1 SEHNR, CDR2 FQNEAQ (reference sequence). CDR3 loop: CASSLGQGVNYEQYF. CDR3 sequence (DNA): TGTGCCAGCAGCTTGGGACAGGGTGTAAACTACGAGCAGTACTTC.

J is TRBJ2-6 and V is TRBV19; TRBD1 is a possible D gene (6 bases). The V end lost 5 bases, the J end lost 2 bases, and 10 bases lay between the germline ends. The CDR3 consists of 15 residues. Per the germline V gene, CDR1 is LNHDA and CDR2 is SQIVND (reference sequence). The CDR3 DNA reads TGTGCCAGTAGTCCACAGGGAACTGGGGCCAACGTCCTGACTTTC. Amino acids: CASSPQGTGANVLTF.

The chain combines TRBV27 with TRBJ1-2; D ambiguous. The germline V gene has CDR1 MNHEY and CDR2 SMNVEV (reference sequence). The length of the CDR3 is 15 residues. V was shortened by 2 bases and J by 4 bases, with 14 bases between the two germline ends. CDR3 region: CASSLLGQSSYGYTF. The CDR3 nucleotides read TGTGCCAGCAGTTTACTAGGGCAGAGCTCCTATGGCTACACCTTC.

The rearrangement links TRBV7-2 to TRBJ2-7; 11 nucleotides line up with TRBD1. CDR3 size: 16 residues. Germline CDR1 SGHTA, CDR2 FQGNSA. The V gene end was trimmed by 1 base and the J gene end by 3 bases; junction bases not matched to a gene: 5. DNA of the CDR3: TGTGCCAGCAGCTTAGAAGGGACAGGGGGGGTCTACGAGCAGTACTTC. Its translation: CASSLEGTGGVYEQYF.

The chain couples TRBV11-2 to TRBJ2-3; maybe TRBD2 (5 bases). The V end lost 0 bases, the J end lost 1 base, and 11 bases lay between the germline ends. The CDR3 sequence is 16 residues long. Germline V gene sequence: CDR1 SGHAT, CDR2 FQNNGV. The CDR3 here is CASSLDVWRGTDTQYF. CDR3 bases: TGTGCCAGCAGCTTAGACGTCTGGCGGGGCACAGATACGCAGTATTTT.

The gene calls are TRBV5-6 and TRBJ1-5; D is uncertain. Germline CDR1 SGHDT, CDR2 YYEEEE. The CDR3 is 15 residues long. The V and J ends lost 0 bases and 3 bases respectively, with 10 bases between them. CDR3 sequence reads: CASSLGRRVNQPQHF. The CDR3 DNA reads TGTGCCAGCAGCTTGGGGAGACGGGTCAATCAGCCCCAGCATTTT.

CDR3 nucleotide sequence: TGTGCCAGCACGCGGACTACAGGCCTCTCTGGAAACACCATATATTTT. It is translated as CASTRTTGLSGNTIYF. The rearrangement joins TRBV3-1 (or the pseudogene TRBV3-2) to TRBJ1-3; D perhaps matches TRBD1 (5 bases). CDR1 is LGHDT and CDR2 is YNNKEL in the germline V gene (reference sequence). V was pared by 7 bases and J by 0 bases, with 16 bases between. The CDR3 has 16 residues.

V usage is TRBV7-3 and J usage is TRBJ2-5, with D perhaps matching TRBD1 or TRBD2 (5 bases each). Germline V lookup: CDR1 SGHTA, CDR2 FQGTGA. The V end lost 2 bases, the J end lost 2 bases, and 6 bases lay between the germline ends. The length of the CDR3 is 13 residues. The DNA for the CDR3 is TGTGCCAGCAGCTTAGGGGGTCAAGAGACCCAGTACTTC. Translated, it gives CASSLGGQETQYF.

The chain joins TRBV7-3 to TRBJ2-1, with 14 bases lining up with TRBD2. The CDR3 is made up of 15 amino acids. With 5 bases clipped from V and 9 bases from J, the junction kept 6 bases outside the gene matches. CDR1 and CDR2 (germline): SGHTA, FQGTGA. The CDR3 coding sequence is TGTGCCAGCAGCCCGGGACTAGCGGGAGTAGTTGAGCAGTTCTTC. It yields the protein CASSPGLAGVVEQFF.